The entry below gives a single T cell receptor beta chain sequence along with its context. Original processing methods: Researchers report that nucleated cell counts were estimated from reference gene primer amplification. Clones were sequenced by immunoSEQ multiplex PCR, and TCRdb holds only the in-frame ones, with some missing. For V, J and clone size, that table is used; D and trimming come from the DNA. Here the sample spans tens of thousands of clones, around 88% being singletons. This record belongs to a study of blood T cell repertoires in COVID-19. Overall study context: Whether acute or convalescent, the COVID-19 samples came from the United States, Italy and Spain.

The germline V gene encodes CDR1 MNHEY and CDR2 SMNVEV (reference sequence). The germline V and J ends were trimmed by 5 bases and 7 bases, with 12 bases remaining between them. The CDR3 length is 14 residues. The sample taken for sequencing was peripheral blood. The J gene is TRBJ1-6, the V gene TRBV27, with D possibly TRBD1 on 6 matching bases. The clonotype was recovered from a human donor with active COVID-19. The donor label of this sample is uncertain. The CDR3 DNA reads TGTGCCAGCAGTCCCAGGCAGGGGAATTCACCCCTCCACTTT. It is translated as CASSPRQGNSPLHF.